This TCR beta chain emerged from a study of T cell responses to AZD1222 COVID-19 vaccine. Study observations and caveats: Vaccination with two AZD1222 doses was followed by a rise in Spike-specific TCR breadth and depth.

This CDR3 contains 13 residues. Trimming removed 7 bases from V and 0 bases from J; junction bases left unmatched: 3. Germline CDR1 is SQVTM and CDR2 is ANQGSEA. Produced via immunoSEQ multiplex PCR; TCRdb's table is partial and in-frame only. The sample lists about 84,000 clones; around nine tenths were seen once. Concerning this clone: Its target is unknown.

This TCR was sampled from an adult in good health. The chain uses TRBV29-1 and TRBJ1-2; TRBD1 matches 9 bases. The source was peripheral blood, collected on day 0 of AZD1222 vaccination. CDR3: CSAGTGTNYGYTF. The CDR3, as DNA: TGCAGCGCTGGGACAGGGACTAACTATGGCTACACCTTC. Full variable domain (rest looked up from reference TRBV29-1 and TRBJ1-2): SAVISQKPSRDICQRGTSLTIQCQVDSQVTMMFWYRQQPGQSLTLIATANQGSEATYESGFVIDKFPISRPNLTFSTLTVSNMSPEDSSIYLCSAGTGTNYGYTFGSGTRLTVV.